One and the same sample provided the 8 T cell receptor beta chains below, sequenced in a study of T-cell memory formation after mild COVID-19 (dated by TCRdb to 2020 to 2023). Library generation was performed with 5' RACE. TCRdb records Illumina NovaSeq 6000 as the sequencer. TCRdb trimmed public reads at Q25 via fastp, called clones via MiXCR and kept in-frame beta chains. When rows share a CDR3 protein, they turn into one entry using the most common DNA and genes. This sample is represented by under 450,000 distinct CDR3 sequences; approximately 15% of them were singletons. Of the sample, about 22% falls within the top ten clones. The sample taken for sequencing was PBMCs or a T cell subset sorted from them (not recorded which). These receptors all stem from a man younger than 35 who had mild COVID-19 (a few samples of this study predate the infection). The sample titles of this study are shuffled in the database, so cell type and time point are left out; the donor was told from shared clones.

This chain connects TRBV15 to TRBJ2-3; 8 nucleotides match TRBD1. The CDR3 runs to 15 residues. J lost 6 bases, V lost 4 bases, and 9 bases had no gene match. Looked up from germline, CDR1 is LNHNV and CDR2 is YYDKDF (reference sequence). CDR3 sequence reads: CATSTRGTGYDTQYF. The CDR3 bases are TGTGCCACCAGCACGAGAGGGACAGGATATGATACGCAGTATTTT.

The chain couples TRBV29-1 to TRBJ1-4, with D perhaps TRBD1 (5 bases). The germline V gene encodes CDR1 SQVTM and CDR2 ANQGSEA. V was clipped by 0 bases and J by 13 bases, with 6 bases between them. This CDR3 spans 10 amino acids. DNA for the CDR3: TGCAGCGTTGAAGATAGGGGACTGTTTTTT. Translation: CSVEDRGLFF.

A few counts support this clonotype. The CDR3 sequence is CASSYGRAAYNEQFF. The CDR3 nucleotides read TGTGCCAGCAGTTATGGGAGGGCGGCCTACAATGAGCAGTTCTTC. The genes are TRBV6-5 and TRBJ2-1, with 7 nucleotides matching TRBD2. V dropped 3 bases and J dropped 2; count of bases not matched to a gene: 4. Germline-derived CDR1 and CDR2 are MNHEY and SVGAGI. CDR3 length: 15 residues.

The rearrangement links TRBV4-3 to TRBJ2-3; TRBD1 matches 7 bases. This CDR3 is built from 15 residues. Trimming removed 6 bases from V and 5 bases from J; junction bases left unmatched: 11. CDR1 is LGHNA, CDR2 YSLEER, per germline. The CDR3 region has the DNA TGCGCCAGCAGTTCCGACGTGGCAGGGGGAGATACGCAGTATTTT. This sequence encodes CASSSDVAGGDTQYF.

V and J are TRBV9 and TRBJ2-7, with 12 bases lining up with TRBD2. V dropped 4 bases and J dropped 5; count of bases not matched to a gene: 7. The CDR3 extends over 15 amino acids. Germline V lookup: CDR1 SGDLS, CDR2 YYNGEE. Written as DNA, the CDR3 is TGTGCCAGCAGCCAGACTAGCGGGGGCCCTGACGAGCAGTACTTC. This encodes CASSQTSGGPDEQYF.

The sample holds a few counts of this clonotype. The DNA for the CDR3 is TGTGCCAGCAGTTACTGGGAGCCAGGGACCGGGGAGCTGTTTTTT. It yields the protein CASSYWEPGTGELFF. This chain uses TRBV6-5 with TRBJ2-2; perhaps D is TRBD1 or TRBD2 (5 bases each). Looked up from germline, CDR1 is MNHEY and CDR2 is SVGAGI. Trimming removed 1 base from V and 5 bases from J, with 11 bases in between. The CDR3 covers 15 residues.

The V and J genes are TRBV5-6 and TRBJ2-7; D perhaps matches TRBD1 (6 bases). This CDR3 comprises 15 residues. The germline CDR1 and CDR2 sequences are SGHDT and YYEEEE. With 1 base removed from V and 3 bases from J, the gap between germline ends came to 14 bases. CDR3 coding DNA: TGTGCCAGCAGCTTGAGGTCAGGGGTCTTCTACGAGCAGTACTTC. Protein: CASSLRSGVFYEQYF.

CDR3 loop: CASSPVPNTEAFF. CDR3 coding DNA: TGTGCCAGCAGCCCGGTCCCTAACACTGAAGCTTTCTTT. V gene TRBV3-1 combines with J gene TRBJ1-1; no clear D. The CDR3 spans 13 residues. Germline V gene sequence: CDR1 LGHDT, CDR2 YNNKEL (reference sequence). V gave up 4 bases and J gave up 2 bases, with 8 bases separating them.